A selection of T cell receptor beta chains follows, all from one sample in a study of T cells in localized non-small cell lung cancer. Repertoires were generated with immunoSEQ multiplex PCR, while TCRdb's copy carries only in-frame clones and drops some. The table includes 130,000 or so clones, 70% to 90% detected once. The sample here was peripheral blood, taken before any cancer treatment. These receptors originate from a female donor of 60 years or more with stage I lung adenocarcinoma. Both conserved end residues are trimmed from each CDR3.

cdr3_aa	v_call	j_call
ASSVSPVAVPYEQY	TRBV9	TRBJ2-7
ASSMMVGTEAF	TRBV7-3	TRBJ1-1
ASSFGRGPDTQY	TRBV28	TRBJ2-3
ASSLGELDSEAF	TRBV28	TRBJ1-1
ASSIVKFGELF	TRBV19	TRBJ2-2
AISELEGLGYGYT	TRBV10-3	TRBJ1-2
AISSGTNNEQF	TRBV10-3	TRBJ2-1
ASRAQGSTGELF	TRBV19	TRBJ2-2
ATEGGTGTGPYEQY	TRBV10-3	TRBJ2-7
ASSLEGQTTYGYT	TRBV5-8	TRBJ1-2
ASSVSLESTDTQY	TRBV5-6	TRBJ2-3